These 30 T cell receptor beta chains were all obtained from the same sample, sequenced in a study of blood T cells in healthy people across ages. Together with a sample-barcoded 5' primer, a J-beta primer mix was included in a second PCR lasting roughly 6 to 12 cycles. TCRdb re-derived calls from the 5' RACE reads in MiXCR, one entry per CDR3 protein. Here the sample spans about 1,800,000 distinct CDR3 sequences, under 30% being singletons. Material: blood. These receptors were collected from a woman aged 30 to 39 in good health.

The rearrangement links TRBV24-1 to TRBJ2-3; D gene ambiguous. The CDR3 consists of 15 residues. Germline CDR1 is KGHDR and CDR2 is SFDVKD. V was cut by 7 bases and J by 3 bases, with 16 bases left in between. The CDR3 protein is CATSPEGKGTDTQYF. DNA of the CDR3: TGTGCCACCAGCCCGGAAGGGAAGGGTACAGATACGCAGTATTTT.

This clonotype appeared a few times. This chain uses TRBV29-1 with TRBJ2-2; no definite D call. Per the germline V gene, CDR1 is SQVTM and CDR2 is ANQGSEA. The CDR3 covers 10 residues. The V gene lost 4 bases and the J gene lost 6 bases, with 3 bases spanning the gap. This chain's CDR3 is CSVGAGELFF. CDR3 nucleotide sequence: TGCAGCGTTGGGGCCGGGGAGCTGTTTTTT.

V usage is TRBV6-1 and J usage is TRBJ1-4, with D possibly TRBD1 on 6 matching bases. V lost 5 bases, J lost 0 bases, and 10 bases lay in between. CDR3 length: 15 residues. Germline-derived CDR1 and CDR2 are MNHNS and SASEGT. CDR3 protein: CASSNRQATNEKLFF. In DNA form, the CDR3 reads TGTGCCAGCAGTAACCGACAGGCAACTAATGAAAAACTGTTTTTT.

The V and J genes are TRBV30 and TRBJ2-6; D is undetermined. Trimming took off 3 bases at V and 7 bases at J, with 13 bases between the two ends. This CDR3 is built from 14 residues. Germline V CDR1 and CDR2: GTSNPN, SVGIG (reference sequence). In nucleotides, the CDR3 is TGTGCCTGGAGGACCCCAGGTGGAGCCAACGTCCTGACTTTC. This sequence encodes CAWRTPGGANVLTF.

This chain uses TRBV7-2 with TRBJ2-5; possible D gene TRBD1, 5 bases. Germline values: CDR1 SGHTA, CDR2 FQGNSA. The CDR3 has 12 residues. The V and J ends lost 4 bases and 13 bases respectively, with 16 bases between them. Written as DNA, the CDR3 is TGTGCCAGCAGCTCTGGGGCCCCCGAGCGGTACTTC. It translates to CASSSGAPERYF.

Only a few counts were recorded for this clonotype. A much larger clone is a single base away; this may be a read error. V is TRBV21-1 and J is TRBJ2-7; the table's D call of TRBD2 was not tested on the DNA. The J call is uncertain, as TRBJ2-5 better fits the DNA end. TRBV21-1 is an annotated pseudogene. The CDR3 has 10 residues. CDR3 residues: CASCGETQYF. The CDR3 nucleotides are TGTGCCAGCTGTGGGGAGACCCAGTACTTC.

The chain employs TRBV20-1 and TRBJ2-5; 10 positions agree with TRBD1. The CDR3 consists of 15 residues. V trimming: 1 base; J trimming: 2 bases; junction bases outside the gene matches: 4. In germline, CDR1 is DFQATT, CDR2 SNEGSKA (reference sequence). The DNA of the CDR3 is TGCAGTGCTAGAGGTCCGGGACAGGGGCAAGAGACCCAGTACTTC. This gives the protein CSARGPGQGQETQYF.

V and J are TRBV28 and TRBJ1-2; D is perhaps TRBD1 (5 bases). The CDR3 has 14 residues. Trimming took off 5 bases at V and 3 bases at J, with 13 bases between the two ends. Germline V lookup: CDR1 MDHEN, CDR2 SYDVKM. This CDR3 reads CASSPQGVDYGYTF. The CDR3 DNA reads TGTGCCAGCAGTCCCCAGGGAGTCGACTATGGCTACACCTTC.

As concerns this clonotype: A read error may explain this, as a much larger clone is one base away. This chain joins TRBV20-1 and TRBJ2-5; D is perhaps TRBD1 (6 bases). Near its end, the DNA agrees better with TRBJ2-7, so the J call may be wrong. This CDR3 region has 13 residues. Germline V CDR1 and CDR2: DFQATT, SNEGSKA (reference sequence). CDR3 DNA sequence: TGCAGTACTAGAGAACAGGGACGGAGCGAGCAGTACTTC. Its translation is CSTREQGRSEQYF.

This clonotype was counted between two and nine times. A much larger clonotype is one base distant, so this may be a read error. This chain links TRBV4-1 with TRBJ2-3; perhaps TRBD1 as D (5 bases). The CDR3 spans 12 residues. Germline V gene data show CDR1 as MGHRA and CDR2 as YSYEKL. V was trimmed by 7 bases and J by 5 bases, leaving 10 bases between them. CDR3 coding DNA: TGCGCCAGCAACCATCAGGGAGATACGCAGTATTTT. As protein: CASNHQGDTQYF.

Worth noting for this clonotype: One junction end does not reproduce the germline sequence, and a read error may be involved. The V and J genes are TRBV28 and TRBJ2-1, with 13 nucleotides matching TRBD2. Germline-derived CDR1 and CDR2 are MDHEN and SYDVKM. CDR3 length: 14 residues. CDR3 sequence (DNA): TGTGCCTGCAGTTCCCGGACTAGCGGGAGTGAGCAGTTCTTC. The encoded protein is CACSSRTSGSEQFF.

This clonotype was detected only a few times. The V call is TRBV2, the J call TRBJ2-1; 8 positions agree with TRBD2. CDR3 size: 13 residues. Germline trimming cut 8 bases from V and 2 bases from J; bases unmatched to any gene: 2. CDR1 SNHLY and CDR2 FYNNEI come from the germline V gene. CDR3 protein: CASDSGAYNEQFF. For the CDR3, the DNA is TGTGCCAGCGATAGCGGGGCCTACAATGAGCAGTTCTTC.

The chain couples TRBV7-2 to TRBJ2-3, with 11 bases that match TRBD2. The germline gives CDR1 SGHTA, CDR2 FQGNSA. The length of the CDR3 is 17 residues. The junction had 8 bases not matched to a gene; V was cut back by 5 bases and J by 1 base. CDR3 DNA: TGTGCCAGCAGCGTTAGCGGGGGGGCTGTAGGCACAGATACGCAGTATTTT. It specifies CASSVSGGAVGTDTQYF.

The chain combines TRBV10-2 with TRBJ2-1; TRBD2 is a possible D gene (6 bases). Germline V gives CDR1 WSHSY, CDR2 SAAADI. Trimming removed 1 base at V and 6 bases at J, with 19 bases between. This CDR3 spans 17 amino acids. Written as DNA, the CDR3 is TGCGCCAGCAGTGAGTTTTTGAGGGGTTCTAGCGCCAATGAGCAGTTCTTC. Translating it yields CASSEFLRGSSANEQFF.

The chain recombines TRBV12-3 or TRBV12-4 with TRBJ2-7, with D possibly being TRBD2 (5 bases). This CDR3 is built from 13 residues. The germline V and J ends were trimmed by 5 bases and 3 bases, with 11 bases remaining between them. The CDR3 loop reads CASSGLIHYEQYF. DNA for the CDR3: TGTGCCAGCAGTGGACTTATTCACTACGAGCAGTACTTC.

This clonotype came up many times. The chain employs TRBV2 and TRBJ2-6; 7 nucleotides match TRBD1. The J segment lost 2 bases and the V segment lost 6 bases, leaving 4 bases of the junction unmatched. Germline V gene lookup returns CDR1 SNHLY and CDR2 FYNNEI. The CDR3 contains 15 residues. Here the CDR3 reads CASSPGTAGANVLTF. In nucleotides, the CDR3 is TGTGCCAGCAGCCCCGGGACAGCTGGGGCCAACGTCCTGACTTTC.

This clonotype was counted many times. CDR3 in DNA: TGTGCCAGCAGCCAAAGCCCGGGGCAGGCTGGGGCCAACGTCCTGACTTTC. It specifies CASSQSPGQAGANVLTF. The chain uses TRBV4-2 and TRBJ2-6, with D perhaps matching TRBD1 or TRBD2 (5 bases each). Trimming stripped 2 bases from V and 2 bases from J, with 13 bases between. The length of the CDR3 is 17 residues. Germline CDR1 reads LGHNA; CDR2 reads YNFKEQ.

The chain joins TRBV5-1 to TRBJ1-2; weak D call: TRBD1 (6 bases). Germline V gene data show CDR1 as SGHRS and CDR2 as YFSETQ. The CDR3 has 14 amino acids. The V end was cut by 10 bases, the J end by 2 bases, with 18 bases between. DNA for the CDR3: TGCGCCGGCAAGGAGGCAGGGGTCAACTATGGCTACACCTTC. This encodes CAGKEAGVNYGYTF. The full variable domain, rest sourced from reference TRBV5-1 and TRBJ1-2, is KAGVTQTPRYLIKTRGQQVTLSCSPISGHRSVSWYQQTPGQGLQFLFEYFSETQRNKGNFPGRFSGRQFSNSRSEMNVSTLELGDSALYLCAGKEAGVNYGYTFGSGTRLTVV.

Ten or more counts support this clonotype. The genes are TRBV4-1 and TRBJ2-7; D is possibly TRBD1 or TRBD2 (5 bases each). This CDR3 has 18 amino acids. The V and J ends lost 2 bases and 4 bases respectively, with 24 bases between them. The germline CDR1 and CDR2 sequences are MGHRA and YSYEKL. CDR3 DNA: TGCGCCAGCAGCCAATCTCGCCCAGGGAGCTCAGAGGGGTACGAGCAGTACTTC. Protein product: CASSQSRPGSSEGYEQYF.

The V call is TRBV20-1, the J call TRBJ2-3; 8 bases are shared with TRBD2. Germline loops: CDR1 DFQATT, CDR2 SNEGSKA (reference sequence). The length of the CDR3 is 17 residues. J was trimmed by 3 bases and V by 8 bases; bases with no gene match: 19. In DNA form, the CDR3 reads TGCAGTACTCGAGGGCTAGCGGGTAATTTGGGGACAGATACGCAGTATTTT. Its protein product is CSTRGLAGNLGTDTQYF.

The chain has TRBV6-6 and TRBJ2-1, with 8 bases matching TRBD1. Per the germline V gene, CDR1 is MNHNY and CDR2 is SVGAGI (reference sequence). V was pared by 2 bases and J by 1 base, with 1 base of the junction left unmatched. The CDR3 runs to 15 residues. The CDR3 sequence: CASSYRTGSYNEQFF. DNA for the CDR3: TGTGCCAGCAGTTACCGGACAGGGTCCTACAATGAGCAGTTCTTC.

The rearrangement joins TRBV9 to TRBJ2-1; D gene ambiguous. The CDR3 contains 14 residues. Trimming removed 0 bases at V and 4 bases at J, with 8 bases between. Germline values: CDR1 SGDLS, CDR2 YYNGEE. CDR3 region: CASSVVALYNEQFF. CDR3 bases: TGTGCCAGCAGCGTAGTAGCACTGTACAATGAGCAGTTCTTC.

A note on this clonotype: The CDR3 ends on some other residue instead of the conserved phenylalanine or tryptophan, so this is likely a read error. This sequence joins TRBV10-3 and TRBJ2-7, with TRBD2 identical over 8 bases. CDR1 is ENHRY, CDR2 SYGVKD, per germline. The CDR3 is 18 residues long. V lost 0 bases, J lost 0 bases, and 10 bases stayed unmatched. The CDR3 region has the DNA TGTGCCATCAGTGAGTCGTCACCCCAAGCGGGAGTCTCCTACGAGCAGTACCTC. Translation: CAISESSPQAGVSYEQYL.

The chain recombines TRBV5-1 with TRBJ1-2, with D hard to call. Germline V gene lookup returns CDR1 SGHRS and CDR2 YFSETQ. Trimming stripped 6 bases from V and 6 bases from J, with 18 bases between. The CDR3 is 14 residues long. The CDR3 spells CASTGDTGLNGYTF. CDR3 sequence (DNA): TGCGCCAGCACCGGAGACACGGGTCTTAATGGCTACACCTTC.

This clonotype was detected only a few times. The V gene is TRBV30, the J gene TRBJ2-4; TRBD1 agrees at 10 bases. Judging by the DNA end, TRBJ2-7 fits better; the J call may be wrong. Per the germline V gene, CDR1 is GTSNPN and CDR2 is SVGIG (reference sequence). This CDR3 region has 15 residues. The CDR3 region is CAWSVPGQGSDEQYF. For the CDR3, the DNA is TGTGCCTGGAGTGTTCCGGGACAGGGGTCCGACGAGCAGTACTTC.

The V call is TRBV3-1, the J call TRBJ1-5; maybe TRBD1 (6 bases). Germline-derived CDR1 and CDR2 are LGHDT and YNNKEL (reference sequence). This CDR3 has 20 amino acids. Trimming pared 4 bases from V and 9 bases from J, leaving 34 bases between. The CDR3 loop reads CASSPTPAGASNPTMWPQHF. The CDR3 DNA reads TGTGCCAGCAGCCCGACCCCGGCAGGGGCGTCAAACCCCACAATGTGGCCCCAGCATTTT.

As concerns this clonotype: The junction differs from germline at one of its ends, possibly a read error. The chain employs TRBV6-1 and TRBJ1-5; D gene ambiguous. Per germline, CDR1 MNHNS and CDR2 SASEGT. This CDR3 contains 17 residues. CDR3 amino acids: CVSSAHFPDGSNQPQHF. The CDR3 DNA follows: TGTGTCAGCAGCGCTCATTTCCCGGACGGTAGCAATCAGCCCCAGCATTTT.

The J gene is TRBJ2-5, the V gene TRBV2; 7 positions agree with TRBD1. The tail of the sequence fits TRBJ2-7 better, so the J call may be wrong. Germline CDR1 and CDR2: SNHLY and FYNNEI. The CDR3 is made up of 13 amino acids. Here the CDR3 DNA reads TGTGCCAGCAGCAACGACAGGGTCGTCGAGCAGTACTTC. Amino acid sequence: CASSNDRVVEQYF.

Ten or more counts support this clonotype. The V gene is TRBV10-3, the J gene TRBJ2-3; D might be TRBD2 (6 bases). CDR3 length: 15 residues. Germline V gene lookup returns CDR1 ENHRY and CDR2 SYGVKD. Trimming stripped 3 bases from V and 6 bases from J, with 16 bases between. CDR3 coding DNA: TGTGCCATCAGTGATACAGCGGGCACGTTCGATACGCAGTATTTT. As protein: CAISDTAGTFDTQYF.

This clonotype was picked up a small number of times. The chain uses TRBV9 and TRBJ1-2; possibly TRBD1 for D (5 bases). Deletions cut 4 bases from V and 6 bases from J, with 13 bases between. Looked up from germline, CDR1 is SGDLS and CDR2 is YYNGEE. This CDR3 has 13 amino acids. Here the CDR3 reads CASSPRGGHGYTF. The CDR3 DNA follows: TGTGCCAGCAGCCCAAGGGGAGGGCATGGCTACACCTTC.